These 27 T cell receptor beta chains were sequenced from one sample in a study of blood T cell repertoires in COVID-19. Libraries were prepared by immunoSEQ multiplex PCR; TCRdb keeps only in-frame clonotypes and omits some of them. The sample lists 250,000 or so clones, around four fifths occurring once. The sequenced sample consisted of peripheral blood. These receptors were collected from a man aged 55 to 70 with acute or convalescent COVID-19.

This clone has only one observation. V gene TRBV11-2 combines with J gene TRBJ2-1, with 12 bases identical to TRBD2. CDR3 length equals 12 residues. The V gene's germline CDR1 is SGHAT and CDR2 FQNNGV. V lost 4 bases, J lost 13 bases, and 2 bases stayed unmatched. In DNA form, the CDR3 reads TGTGCCAGCAGCTGGACTAGCGGGGCTCAGTTCTTC. As protein: CASSWTSGAQFF. Full variable domain (remainder filled in from reference TRBV11-2 and TRBJ2-1): EAGVAQSPRYKIIEKRQSVAFWCNPISGHATLYWYQQILGQGPKLLIQFQNNGVVDDSQLPKDRFSAERLKGVDSTLKIQPAKLEDSAVYLCASSWTSGAQFFGPGTRLTVL.

V gene TRBV30 combines with J gene TRBJ2-7; 12 nucleotides agree with TRBD2. This CDR3 comprises 13 residues. V gave up 7 bases and J gave up 2 bases; unmatched junction bases: 3. CDR1 and CDR2 from the germline V gene are GTSNPN and SVGIG (reference sequence). Written as DNA, the CDR3 is TGTGCCTACGGACTAGCGGGACCCTACGAGCAGTACTTC. Protein: CAYGLAGPYEQYF.

The chain employs TRBV5-1 and TRBJ1-1, with D perhaps TRBD1 (5 bases). Trimming stripped 0 bases from V and 4 bases from J, with 10 bases between. The CDR3 length is 14 residues. Germline CDR1 reads SGHRS; CDR2 reads YFSETQ. CDR3 nucleotide sequence: TGCGCCAGCAGCTTGGAAGGGGTAGGCACTGAAGCTTTCTTT. Protein: CASSLEGVGTEAFF. The whole variable domain, remainder taken from reference TRBV5-1 and TRBJ1-1, is KAGVTQTPRYLIKTRGQQVTLSCSPISGHRSVSWYQQTPGQGLQFLFEYFSETQRNKGNFPGRFSGRQFSNSRSEMNVSTLELGDSALYLCASSLEGVGTEAFFGQGTRLTVV.

The chain links TRBV25-1 to TRBJ2-7; 7 bases fit TRBD2. Looked up from germline, CDR1 is MGHDK and CDR2 is SYGVNS. CDR3 size: 14 residues. With 4 bases clipped from V and 1 base from J, the junction kept 4 bases outside the gene matches. CDR3 in amino acids: CASSGSSGSYEQYF. DNA of the CDR3: TGTGCCAGCAGTGGATCTAGCGGATCCTACGAGCAGTACTTC.

This clone was found once. The J gene is TRBJ2-7, the V gene TRBV29-1; possibly TRBD1 for D (5 bases). The V end was cut by 4 bases, the J end by 3 bases, with 13 bases between. Germline loops: CDR1 SQVTM, CDR2 ANQGSEA. This CDR3 spans 13 amino acids. The CDR3 loop reads CSVALGQSYEQYF. The CDR3, as DNA: TGCAGCGTTGCGCTCGGACAAAGCTACGAGCAGTACTTC.

The chain uses TRBV7-3 and TRBJ2-3; 10 bases agree with TRBD2. V was clipped by 3 bases and J by 5 bases; unmatched bases: 8. Per germline, CDR1 SGHTA and CDR2 FQGTGA. This CDR3 comprises 16 residues. The CDR3 reads CASSFGTSGMRDTQYF. The CDR3 region has the DNA TGTGCCAGCAGCTTTGGTACTAGCGGGATGAGAGATACGCAGTATTTT.

The rearrangement joins TRBV7-3 to TRBJ1-4; the D is unclear. The CDR3 contains 13 residues. Deletions cut 4 bases from V and 7 bases from J, with 10 bases between. CDR1 and CDR2 (germline): SGHTA, FQGTGA. This chain's CDR3 is CASSSSFGEKLFF. The CDR3 DNA reads TGTGCCAGCAGCTCCAGTTTTGGTGAAAAACTGTTTTTT.

V and J are TRBV27 and TRBJ2-1; TRBD1 matches at 8 bases. V lost 5 bases, J lost 1 base, and 4 bases stayed unmatched. CDR3 length equals 15 residues. Germline loops: CDR1 MNHEY, CDR2 SMNVEV (reference sequence). The CDR3 here is CASSTNRGSYNEQFF. The CDR3, as DNA: TGTGCCAGCAGTACCAACAGGGGGTCCTACAATGAGCAGTTCTTC.

This chain joins TRBV11-3 and TRBJ2-1, with 7 bases lining up with TRBD2. This CDR3 spans 15 amino acids. Trimming cost V 4 bases and J 3 bases; bases outside gene matches: 6. The V gene's germline CDR1 is SGHNT and CDR2 YENEEA. The CDR3 nucleotides are TGTGCCAGCAGCTCAACTAGCGACGGCTACAATGAGCAGTTCTTC. Its translation is CASSSTSDGYNEQFF.

The chain combines TRBV28 with TRBJ2-3, with D possibly being TRBD2 (5 bases). This CDR3 is 15 amino acids long. Germline V gene data show CDR1 as MDHEN and CDR2 as SYDVKM. Trimming left V 5 bases short and J 0 bases short, with 12 bases between. The CDR3 region has the DNA TGTGCCAGCAGTACACCTAGCAGAAGCACAGATACGCAGTATTTT. Protein sequence: CASSTPSRSTDTQYF.

This chain connects TRBV5-5 to TRBJ2-3, with D possibly being TRBD2 (6 bases). Trimming cost V 0 bases and J 2 bases, with 7 bases left between them. CDR1 is SGHKS and CDR2 is YYEKEE in the germline V gene (reference sequence). The CDR3 sequence is 14 residues long. CDR3 bases: TGTGCCAGCAGCTTGGGGGACTCCACAGATACGCAGTATTTT. Its translation is CASSLGDSTDTQYF.

This sequence joins TRBV4-2 and TRBJ2-1, with 15 bases fitting TRBD2. The V gene's germline CDR1 is LGHNA and CDR2 YNFKEQ. V shed 1 base and J 8 bases; nucleotides not matched to a gene: 6. The CDR3 spans 17 residues. CDR3 in DNA: TGTGCCAGCAGCCAAGCACGGACTAGCGGGGGGGCAGATGAGCAGTTCTTC. This sequence encodes CASSQARTSGGADEQFF.

CDR3 bases: TGCGCCAGCAGCTTGTCCCCAGTGAACACTGAAGCTTTCTTT. Translation gives CASSLSPVNTEAFF. J is TRBJ1-1 and V is TRBV5-1; D ambiguous. Germline CDR1 and CDR2: SGHRS and YFSETQ. The CDR3 has 14 residues. V was trimmed by 1 base and J by 0 bases, leaving 7 bases between them.

This chain uses TRBV4-3 with TRBJ2-5; D gene uncertain. Germline V gene sequence: CDR1 LGHNA, CDR2 YSLEER. Trimming pared 1 base from V and 4 bases from J, leaving 7 bases between. This CDR3 is 13 amino acids long. This CDR3 reads CASSQGPGETQYF. Written as DNA, the CDR3 is TGCGCCAGCAGCCAAGGGCCGGGAGAGACCCAGTACTTC.

Regarding this clone: The sample contains more than one DNA sequence encoding this CDR3. The chain couples TRBV4-1 to TRBJ1-2, with 7 bases aligning to TRBD1. Germline V gene data show CDR1 as MGHRA and CDR2 as YSYEKL. The V gene end was trimmed by 3 bases and the J gene end by 4 bases; junction bases not matched to a gene: 5. This CDR3 has 14 amino acids. CDR3: CASSQEGAGYGYTF. In DNA form, the CDR3 reads TGCGCCAGCAGCCAGGAGGGGGCAGGCTATGGCTACACCTTC.

The chain recombines TRBV7-3 with TRBJ2-1, with TRBD2 matching over 9 bases. The CDR3 contains 14 residues. V shed 2 bases, J shed 9 bases, and the junction held 5 bases outside the gene matches. CDR1 and CDR2 from the germline V gene are SGHTA and FQGTGA. The DNA of the CDR3 is TGTGCCAGCAGCTTAGGACTAGCGAGGAGTGAGCAGTTCTTC. It yields the protein CASSLGLARSEQFF.

There are a few counts of this clone. The CDR3 coding sequence is TGTGCCAGCAGCCAAGCCCTAGCGGGGGGGCAGGGTACGCAGTATTTT. This sequence encodes CASSQALAGGQGTQYF. The chain couples TRBV3-1 (or the pseudogene TRBV3-2) to TRBJ2-3; 12 bases fit TRBD2. The CDR3 runs to 16 residues. CDR1 and CDR2 from the germline V gene are LGHDT and YNNKEL (reference sequence). J was trimmed by 8 bases and V by 1 base; bases with no gene match: 7.

Details on this clone: The same CDR3 arises from other DNA sequences in this sample as well. The chain employs TRBV7-3 and TRBJ2-7; 7 bases are shared with TRBD1. The junction had 2 bases not matched to a gene; V was cut back by 3 bases and J by 0 bases. The CDR3 covers 14 residues. CDR1 SGHTA and CDR2 FQGTGA come from the germline V gene. CDR3 nucleotides: TGTGCCAGCAGCTTGTCAGGGGGCTCCTACGAGCAGTACTTC. Its translation: CASSLSGGSYEQYF. Together with reference TRBV7-3 and TRBJ2-7, the CDR3 gives the full variable domain: GAGVSQTPSNKVTEKGKYVELRCDPISGHTALYWYRQSLGQGPEFLIYFQGTGAADDSGLPNDRFFAVRPEGSVSTLKIQRTERGDSAVYLCASSLSGGSYEQYFGPGTRLTVT.

This clone has more than one count but fewer than ten. V is TRBV5-6 and J is TRBJ1-5; D gene uncertain. Per the germline V gene, CDR1 is SGHDT and CDR2 is YYEEEE. The CDR3 is 12 residues long. V was shortened by 2 bases and J by 9 bases, with 9 bases between the two germline ends. The chain's CDR3 is CASSLGGRPQHF. CDR3 in DNA: TGTGCCAGCAGCTTAGGAGGGAGGCCCCAGCATTTT.

The V and J genes are TRBV12-3 or TRBV12-4 and TRBJ2-1; TRBD2 aligns across 7 bases. The CDR3 loop spans 13 amino acids. V dropped 6 bases and J dropped 15; count of bases not matched to a gene: 14. The CDR3 nucleotides read TGTGCCAGCAGAACTCCCCCTAGCGGAGGGACGTTCTTC. This translates into CASRTPPSGGTFF.

V usage is TRBV7-2 and J usage is TRBJ2-7; no definite D call. Deletions cut 1 base from V and 0 bases from J, with 7 bases between. The CDR3 sequence is 14 residues long. Germline loops: CDR1 SGHTA, CDR2 FQGNSA. The CDR3 protein is CASSLDHGSYEQYF. The CDR3, as DNA: TGTGCCAGCAGCTTAGATCACGGCTCCTACGAGCAGTACTTC.

The CDR3 region is CASSRTLMNTEAFF. The CDR3 coding sequence is TGTGCCAGCAGTCGCACTCTCATGAACACTGAAGCTTTCTTT. V usage is TRBV6-5 and J usage is TRBJ1-1, with D hard to call. In germline, CDR1 is MNHEY, CDR2 SVGAGI. The CDR3 sequence is 14 residues long. The ends were cut back, 5 bases at V and 0 bases at J, with 10 bases in the middle.

This chain uses TRBV30 with TRBJ2-7; no firm D call. From germline, CDR1 is GTSNPN and CDR2 SVGIG (reference sequence). CDR3 length equals 13 residues. Trimming pared 4 bases from V and 4 bases from J, leaving 14 bases between. CDR3 nucleotides: TGTGCCTGGAAGTCCAAACAGCCATACGAGCAGTACTTC. Translation: CAWKSKQPYEQYF.

The chain combines TRBV19 with TRBJ2-5; D is possibly TRBD2 (7 bases). V lost 1 base to trimming and J lost 0 bases, with 15 bases between them. Germline lookup yields CDR1 LNHDA and CDR2 SQIVND (reference sequence). This CDR3 is 17 amino acids long. CDR3 bases: TGTGCCAGTAGTATAGGCGGGGGACACCCTTACCAAGAGACCCAGTACTTC. It translates to CASSIGGGHPYQETQYF.

The chain joins TRBV9 to TRBJ2-7; TRBD2 aligns across 10 bases. In germline, CDR1 is SGDLS, CDR2 YYNGEE. V dropped 4 bases and J dropped 4; count of bases not matched to a gene: 5. The CDR3 length is 14 residues. DNA of the CDR3: TGTGCCAGCAGCTCCCAGCGGGAGGGGTACGAGCAGTACTTC. Encoded protein: CASSSQREGYEQYF.

The chain carries TRBV5-1 and TRBJ2-2; D gene unclear. Germline values: CDR1 SGHRS, CDR2 YFSETQ. V was shortened by 0 bases and J by 6 bases, with 6 bases between the two germline ends. There are 13 residues in the CDR3. CDR3 residues: CASSLAGPGELFF. CDR3 nucleotides: TGCGCCAGCAGCTTGGCAGGTCCCGGGGAGCTGTTTTTT. Full variable domain (missing parts from reference TRBV5-1 and TRBJ2-2): KAGVTQTPRYLIKTRGQQVTLSCSPISGHRSVSWYQQTPGQGLQFLFEYFSETQRNKGNFPGRFSGRQFSNSRSEMNVSTLELGDSALYLCASSLAGPGELFFGEGSRLTVL.

J is TRBJ2-3 and V is TRBV11-2; TRBD1 is a possible D gene (6 bases). The CDR3 is made up of 15 amino acids. Trimming took off 1 base at V and 6 bases at J, with 14 bases between the two ends. CDR1 and CDR2 (germline): SGHAT, FQNNGV. The CDR3 bases are TGTGCCAGCAGCTTAGTAGGGTTGGGGGCCGATACGCAGTATTTT. It yields the protein CASSLVGLGADTQYF.